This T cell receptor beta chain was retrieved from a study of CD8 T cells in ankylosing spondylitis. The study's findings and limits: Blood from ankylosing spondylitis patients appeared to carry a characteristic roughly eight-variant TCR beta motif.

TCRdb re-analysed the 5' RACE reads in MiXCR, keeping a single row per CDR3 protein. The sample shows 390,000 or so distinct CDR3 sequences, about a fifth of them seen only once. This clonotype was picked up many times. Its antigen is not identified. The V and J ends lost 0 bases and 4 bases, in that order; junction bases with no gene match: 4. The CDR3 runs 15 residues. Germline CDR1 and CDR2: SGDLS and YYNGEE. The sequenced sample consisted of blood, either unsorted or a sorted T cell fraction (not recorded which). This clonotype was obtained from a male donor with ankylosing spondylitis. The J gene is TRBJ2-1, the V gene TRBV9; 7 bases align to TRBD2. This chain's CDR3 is CASSVVGTTYNEQFF. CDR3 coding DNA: TGTGCCAGCAGCGTAGTCGGGACTACATACAATGAGCAGTTCTTC.